The 5 T cell receptor beta chains reported below all come from one sample, sequenced in a study of shared T cell receptors in the human thymus. This table comes from immunoSEQ multiplex PCR, and its TCRdb copy is limited to in-frame clones, with some not included. The table has 600,000 or so clones, about 89% seen once. The sample was also linked to a second study, of human thymus T cells.

Sequenced input: thymocytes. These receptors were obtained from a boy in the first two years of life with a congenital heart defect.

This clone was detected a few times. The chain couples TRBV4-3 to TRBJ1-4; 9 bases are shared with TRBD1. Looked up from germline, CDR1 is LGHNA and CDR2 is YSLEER. The length of the CDR3 is 17 residues. V lost 1 base to trimming and J lost 5 bases; unmatched junction nucleotides: 8. DNA of the CDR3: TGCGCCAGCAGCCAAGGAACGGTGGGGACAGGGAATGAAAAACTGTTTTTT. Its translation: CASSQGTVGTGNEKLFF.

The V call is TRBV28, the J call TRBJ2-7, with TRBD1 matching over 9 bases. Germline V gene data show CDR1 as MDHEN and CDR2 as SYDVKM. V lost 4 bases, J lost 5 bases, and 9 bases stayed unmatched. The CDR3 sequence is 15 residues long. The DNA of the CDR3 is TGTGCCAGCAGTTCCCCCCCCGGGACAGGGAACGAGCAGTACTTC. Protein: CASSSPPGTGNEQYF. Full variable domain (remainder filled in from reference TRBV28 and TRBJ2-7): DVKVTQSSRYLVKRTGEKVFLECVQDMDHENMFWYRQDPGLGLRLIYFSYDVKMKEKGDIPEGYSVSREKKERFSLILESASTNQTSMYLCASSSPPGTGNEQYFGPGTRLTVT.

The rearrangement uses TRBV10-1 and TRBJ2-2, with TRBD2 matching 7 bases. The V and J ends lost 0 bases and 2 bases, in that order; junction bases with no gene match: 9. The length of the CDR3 is 18 residues. The V gene's germline CDR1 is WNHNN and CDR2 SYGVQD (reference sequence). The CDR3 spells CASSESPTGLHNTGELFF. The CDR3 nucleotides are TGCGCCAGCAGTGAGTCCCCGACGGGACTACATAACACCGGGGAGCTGTTTTTT.

The rearrangement joins TRBV4-3 to TRBJ2-6; tentatively, D is TRBD2 (7 bases). Germline assignment: CDR1 LGHNA and CDR2 YSLEER. CDR3 length equals 21 residues. V was trimmed by 4 bases and J by 0 bases, leaving 25 bases between them. The CDR3 DNA follows: TGCGCCAGCAGCCTCCACCCGGGGGAGGGGGAAGTTTACTCTGGGGCCAACGTCCTGACTTTC. Translated: CASSLHPGEGEVYSGANVLTF.

The chain is built from TRBV4-3 and TRBJ1-1; 7 positions match TRBD1. Germline V gives CDR1 LGHNA, CDR2 YSLEER. This CDR3 spans 16 amino acids. V shed 0 bases, J shed 1 base, and the junction held 5 bases outside the gene matches. CDR3 DNA sequence: TGCGCCAGCAGCCAAGAGAAGGGGGCTCGGAACACTGAAGCTTTCTTT. This encodes CASSQEKGARNTEAFF.